This T cell receptor (beta chain) was sequenced during a study of T-cell memory formation after mild COVID-19 (dated by TCRdb to about 2021). In the study overall: Most TCR sequence clusters were specific to one of the two donors. In two donors, T-cell clones that expanded and contracted after mild COVID-19 were followed by sequencing TCRalpha and TCRbeta repertoires longitudinally. Two young, previously healthy adult volunteers made up the cohort, one male and one female. Overall study results and their limits: Some responding clones were found in pre-infection memory, which suggests that pre-existing cross-reactive memory T cells took part in the SARS-CoV-2 response. Balanced CD4/CD8 phenotypes were observed for clones contracting from day 15 to 85, whereas a bias towards CD4+ was observed for a second wave of clones expanding from day 15 to 37. The study covered only a couple of mild cases, and larger cohorts including severe cases with pre-infection samples were considered necessary. Whether the second-wave clones peaking on day 37 were SARS-CoV-2 specific was not confirmed. Contracting CD4+ clones appeared mostly in the CM and EM memory subsets, whereas CD8+ clones were enriched in EMRA.

PBMCs were isolated by Ficoll-Paque density gradient centrifugation. The instrument was an Illumina NovaSeq 6000. TCRalpha and TCRbeta cDNA libraries were built by 5'RACE with constant-segment primers, adding sample barcodes and unique molecular identifiers. RNA was extracted from every sample with Trizol reagent. The libraries were amplified in two PCR steps, and the second step added a second sample barcode and Illumina TruSeq adapters. The libraries were sequenced on an Illumina NovaSeq using 2 x 150 bp paired-end reads. Per the authors' processing: Demultiplexing of reads and collapsing into UMI-guided consensus sequences were performed with migec v1.2.7. Using mixcr v2.1.11, UMI consensuses were aligned to TRA and TRB V and J templates and then assembled into clonotypes. A clonotype was counted as expanded or contracted only when both edgeR and NoisET called the clonotype significant, with the noise models trained on biological replicates. edgeR calls used a false discovery rate-adjusted p below 0.01 and a log2 fold-change threshold of 1. As an exploratory analysis of dynamics, max-normalized trajectories of the 1000 most abundant clonotypes were examined with PCA combined with hierarchical clustering. The CD4 or CD8 phenotype of responding clones was assigned using the separately sequenced CD4+ and CD8+ repertoires. TCRdb redid the processing of the public reads, applying fastp at Q25 and MiXCR, and retained in-frame beta chains. Identical CDR3 proteins give one entry, which carries the most common genes and DNA. The V and J calls shown here were made by TCRdb, not taken from the authors' results. The sample data list roughly 250,000 distinct CDR3 sequences, and roughly 17% of these were observed just once. Of the sample, around 3.8% is held by the ten largest clones.

This clonotype was detected a few times. Its specific antigen is unknown. One base away there is no much larger clone; base qualities are not given. V is reduced by 7 bases and J by 0 bases, leaving a spacing of 6 bases between them. Via the germline V gene, CDR1 is SGHTA and CDR2 FQGNSA. Including the terminal cysteine and phenylalanine, the CDR3 comprises 12 residues. Only the CDR3 DNA is retained, 36 bases long and in frame from the first base. The sequenced material came from PBMCs or a T cell subset sorted from them (not recorded which). The sequence was obtained from a man aged 18-30 years who had mild COVID-19 (a few samples of this study predate the infection). The sample titles of this study are shuffled in the database, so cell type and time point are left out; the donor was told from shared clones. The chain uses TRBV7-2 and TRBJ2-5; no D segment can be confidently identified. The CDR3 amino acid sequence is: CASNPYQETQYF. The DNA sequence is given as TGTGCCAGCAACCCGTACCAAGAGACCCAGTACTTC.